This T cell receptor (beta chain) was documented in a study of technical replicates of blood from a few donors. V was trimmed by 0 bases and J by 7 bases, leaving 14 bases between them. Looked up from germline, CDR1 is SGHRS and CDR2 is YFSETQ. The CDR3 is 15 residues long. The method was immunoSEQ multiplex PCR; TCRdb's version includes in-frame clones alone and lacks a portion of them. The sample comprises around 74,000 clones, about 86% of which are singletons, and approximately 5% rests with the top ten. This TCR came from a human donor in good health. Some clones in this sample may be carry-over from other donors' samples. Sequenced material: PBMCs. V gene TRBV5-1 combines with J gene TRBJ1-3; perhaps TRBD1 as D (5 bases). The CDR3 reads CASSLDGASVNTIYF. Written as DNA, the CDR3 is TGCGCCAGCAGCTTGGATGGGGCATCAGTCAACACCATATATTTT.